Ten or more counts support the clone carrying this T cell receptor beta chain. The data were taken from a study of molecular identifiers for immune sequencing clone quantification. This CDR3 has 14 amino acids. V gave up 6 bases and J gave up 5 bases; unmatched junction bases: 4. CDR1 and CDR2 (germline): KGHDR, SFDVKD. One entry per CDR3 protein, called by TCRdb with MiXCR from the PCR reads. The data show about 510,000 distinct CDR3 sequences, about a quarter seen once. The receptor comes from a human donor in good health. Some libraries in this study had Jurkat cell RNA spiked in. Source material: naive CD8+ T cells from blood, with Jurkat cell RNA spiked in. Stated subset: FACS-sorted CD8+CD4-CCR7+CD45RA+ naive T cells. V is TRBV24-1 and J is TRBJ2-1; 9 bases map to TRBD1. CDR3 amino acids: CATSRGQGHNEQFF. DNA for the CDR3: TGTGCCACCAGTCGCGGACAGGGGCACAATGAGCAGTTCTTC.